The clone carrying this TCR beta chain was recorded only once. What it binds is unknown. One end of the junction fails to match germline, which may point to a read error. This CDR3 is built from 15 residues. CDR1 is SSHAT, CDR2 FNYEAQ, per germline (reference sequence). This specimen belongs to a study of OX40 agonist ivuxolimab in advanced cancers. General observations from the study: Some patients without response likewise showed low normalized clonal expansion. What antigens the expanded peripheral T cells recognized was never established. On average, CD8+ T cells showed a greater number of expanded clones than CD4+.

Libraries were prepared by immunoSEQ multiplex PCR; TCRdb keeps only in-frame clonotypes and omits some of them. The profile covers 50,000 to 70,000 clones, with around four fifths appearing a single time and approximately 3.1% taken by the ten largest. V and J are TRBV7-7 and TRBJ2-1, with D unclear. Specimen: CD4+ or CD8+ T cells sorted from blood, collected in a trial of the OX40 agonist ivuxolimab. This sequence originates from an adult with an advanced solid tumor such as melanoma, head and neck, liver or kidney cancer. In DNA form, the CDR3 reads TGTGCTAGCAGCCCCCTCGGATTTAGATACAATGAGCAGTTCTTC. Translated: CASSPLGFRYNEQFF.